The next 28 T cell receptor beta chains were all read from a single sample in a study of blood T cells in healthy people across ages. A second 7 to 11 cycle PCR used barcoded and J-beta primers. TCRdb passed the 5' RACE reads through MiXCR, listing each CDR3 protein once. The repertoire holds hundreds of thousands of distinct CDR3 sequences, with around 54% as singletons. Input material: blood. The receptors were gathered from a man in his 60s in good health.

The chain is built from TRBV3-1 and TRBJ2-1, with D uncertain. The CDR3 is 12 residues long. Germline V gene data show CDR1 as LGHDT and CDR2 as YNNKEL (reference sequence). V gave up 5 bases and J gave up 6 bases, with 8 bases separating them. The CDR3 loop is CASSVTLNEQFF. In DNA form, the CDR3 reads TGTGCCAGCAGCGTTACCCTCAATGAGCAGTTCTTC.

The V call is TRBV20-1, the J call TRBJ2-5; D may be TRBD2 (6 bases). This CDR3 contains 11 residues. Trimming took off 6 bases at V and 5 bases at J, with 10 bases between the two ends. CDR1 and CDR2 (germline): DFQATT, SNEGSKA (reference sequence). The CDR3 spells CSAGLRETQYF. In nucleotides, the CDR3 is TGCAGTGCGGGACTTCGGGAGACCCAGTACTTC.

A few counts support this clonotype. The chain carries TRBV20-1 and TRBJ2-3, with 9 bases matching TRBD2. The CDR3 contains 16 residues. V dropped 3 bases and J dropped 2; count of bases not matched to a gene: 9. Germline V gene sequence: CDR1 DFQATT, CDR2 SNEGSKA (reference sequence). For the CDR3, the DNA is TGCAGTGCTAGCCACCGCCTAGCGGGGAACACAGATACGCAGTATTTT. Its translation: CSASHRLAGNTDTQYF.

The genes are TRBV5-1 and TRBJ1-2, with 7 positions matching TRBD1. The CDR3 runs 14 residues. Trimming took 7 bases from V and 4 from J; bases not matched to a gene: 10. The germline CDR1 and CDR2 sequences are SGHRS and YFSETQ. In DNA, the CDR3 is TGCGCCAGCCGAACAGGGGTGAGAGGCTATGGCTACACCTTC. As protein: CASRTGVRGYGYTF.

Sample share makes this clonotype medium-sized. One end of the junction varies from germline; a read error may be responsible. This rearrangement joins TRBV5-1 to TRBJ2-1; no firm D call. The CDR3 loop spans 13 amino acids. Germline CDR1 and CDR2: SGHRS and YFSETQ. The CDR3 DNA reads TGTGCCAGCAGTTTAAGCCTAAACAATGAGCAGTTCTTC. Translated: CASSLSLNNEQFF. The full variable domain, completed using reference TRBV5-1 and TRBJ2-1, is KAGVTQTPRYLIKTRGQQVTLSCSPISGHRSVSWYQQTPGQGLQFLFEYFSETQRNKGNFPGRFSGRQFSNSRSEMNVSTLELGDSALYLCASSLSLNNEQFFGPGTRLTVL.

Only one count was recorded for this clonotype. The gene calls are TRBV5-1 and TRBJ2-5; 10 nucleotides line up with TRBD2. Per the germline V gene, CDR1 is SGHRS and CDR2 is YFSETQ. The CDR3 is 16 residues long. J lost 1 base, V lost 4 bases, and 7 bases had no gene match. CDR3 bases: TGCGCCAGCAGCGCCGGACTAGCGGATCGCCAAGAGACCCAGTACTTC. Encoded protein: CASSAGLADRQETQYF.

V is TRBV5-1 and J is TRBJ1-2; 10 bases are shared with TRBD1. This CDR3 region has 14 residues. V trimming: 2 bases; J trimming: 8 bases; junction bases outside the gene matches: 6. CDR1 is SGHRS, CDR2 YFSETQ, per germline. The CDR3 DNA sequence: TGCGCCAGCAGCTTTAGCGGGACAGGGGAAGGCTACACCTTC. As protein: CASSFSGTGEGYTF.

V gene TRBV10-1 combines with J gene TRBJ2-5; D unresolved. CDR1 and CDR2 (germline): WNHNN, SYGVQD (reference sequence). The CDR3 has 13 residues. V lost 3 bases and J lost 5, with 10 bases in between. This chain's CDR3 is CASSETRWETQYF. As DNA, the CDR3 is TGCGCCAGCAGTGAAACTCGCTGGGAGACCCAGTACTTC.

This clonotype was picked up one time. The chain links TRBV9 to TRBJ2-7; 11 bases are a match to TRBD2. The CDR3 spans 17 residues. Germline V gene data show CDR1 as SGDLS and CDR2 as YYNGEE. V trimming: 0 bases; J trimming: 7 bases; junction bases outside the gene matches: 12. CDR3 sequence: CASSVDASGGILNEQYF. CDR3 bases: TGTGCCAGCAGCGTAGATGCTAGCGGGGGGATACTCAATGAGCAGTACTTC.

This chain connects TRBV6-5 to TRBJ2-7, with D tentatively TRBD1 (5 bases). Trimming stripped 6 bases from V and 0 bases from J, with 15 bases between. Germline assignment: CDR1 MNHEY and CDR2 SVGAGI. The CDR3 has 15 residues. The CDR3 sequence: CASRKQATGSYEQYF. In DNA form, the CDR3 reads TGTGCCAGCAGGAAACAGGCAACCGGCTCCTACGAGCAGTACTTC.

This sequence joins TRBV4-1 and TRBJ1-6; 7 bases line up with TRBD1. CDR3 length: 16 amino acids. With 4 bases clipped from V and 7 bases from J, the junction kept 10 bases outside the gene matches. Germline CDR1 MGHRA, CDR2 YSYEKL. The CDR3 DNA reads as TGCGCCAGCAGCCGCGAACGACAGGGTAGCAATTCACCCCTCCACTTT. As protein: CASSRERQGSNSPLHF.

The genes are TRBV20-1 and TRBJ1-2; 8 bases are shared with TRBD1. CDR1 and CDR2 (germline): DFQATT, SNEGSKA (reference sequence). V was clipped by 1 base and J by 5 bases; unmatched bases: 9. This CDR3 has 15 residues. The CDR3 loop reads CSARGLRDRPYGYTF. The CDR3 coding sequence is TGCAGTGCTAGAGGTCTACGGGACAGGCCATATGGCTACACCTTC.

This clonotype came up once. V gene TRBV28 combines with J gene TRBJ2-1; 9 bases match TRBD2. The CDR3 covers 13 residues. Germline-derived CDR1 and CDR2 are MDHEN and SYDVKM. J gave up 7 bases and V 8 bases, and 6 bases lay outside the gene matches. CDR3: CASLGTSTNEQFF. Written as DNA, the CDR3 is TGTGCCAGCCTAGGGACTAGCACGAATGAGCAGTTCTTC.

The chain links TRBV7-2 to TRBJ1-1; unclear D gene. V shed 0 bases and J shed 3 bases, with 5 bases lying between them. Germline CDR1 and CDR2: SGHTA and FQGNSA. CDR3 length: 13 residues. For the CDR3, the DNA is TGTGCCAGCAGCTTAGCGGGGTACACTGAAGCTTTCTTT. Protein product: CASSLAGYTEAFF. Full variable domain (rest looked up from reference TRBV7-2 and TRBJ1-1): GAGVSQSPSNKVTEKGKDVELRCDPISGHTALYWYRQSLGQGLEFLIYFQGNSAPDKSGLPSDRFSAERTGGSVSTLTIQRTQQEDSAVYLCASSLAGYTEAFFGQGTRLTVV.

V gene TRBV12-3 or TRBV12-4 combines with J gene TRBJ2-3, with no clear D. This CDR3 is 11 amino acids long. V lost 1 base and J lost 14, with 10 bases in between. The CDR3 DNA reads TGTGCCAGCAGTTTAGGTACGGTTGGGTATTTT. Encoded protein: CASSLGTVGYF.

V and J are TRBV4-1 and TRBJ2-1; 10 bases line up with TRBD2. V dropped 4 bases and J dropped 12; count of bases not matched to a gene: 21. The V gene's germline CDR1 is MGHRA and CDR2 YSYEKL. The CDR3 runs 18 residues. CDR3 in DNA: TGCGCCAGCAGCCCCCAGGGGGGTTTAGCGGGGGGCCTTCTCGGGCAGTTCTTC. Protein: CASSPQGGLAGGLLGQFF.

The chain has TRBV7-9 and TRBJ1-4, with 7 bases aligning to TRBD1. The length of the CDR3 is 11 residues. Germline V gives CDR1 SEHNR, CDR2 FQNEAQ (reference sequence). Trimming removed 5 bases from V and 14 bases from J; junction bases left unmatched: 5. The CDR3 protein is CASSDRAVLFF. CDR3 sequence (DNA): TGTGCCAGCAGCGACAGGGCAGTCCTGTTTTTT.

This sequence joins TRBV28 and TRBJ2-4, with 8 bases identical to TRBD1. V lost 5 bases and J lost 4; bases outside the gene matches: 4. The CDR3 contains 14 residues. The germline CDR1 and CDR2 sequences are MDHEN and SYDVKM. The CDR3 region has the DNA TGTGCCAGCAGTCCGGGACAGGATAAAAACATTCAGTACTTC. It translates to CASSPGQDKNIQYF.

The chain recombines TRBV5-1 with TRBJ2-5, with 7 bases identical to TRBD1. CDR3 size: 16 residues. Germline loops: CDR1 SGHRS, CDR2 YFSETQ. The J segment lost 5 bases and the V segment lost 4 bases, leaving 14 bases of the junction unmatched. In DNA, the CDR3 is TGCGCCAGCAGCCGTTGGACAGGCCCATCGGGGGAGACCCAGTACTTC. Residues: CASSRWTGPSGETQYF.

The V and J genes are TRBV25-1 and TRBJ2-3, with 9 bases fitting TRBD1. The CDR3 spans 14 residues. CDR1 and CDR2 (germline): MGHDK, SYGVNS. The V gene end was trimmed by 9 bases and the J gene end by 5 bases; junction bases not matched to a gene: 9. CDR3 sequence (DNA): TGTGCCAGTCGGACAGGGGATTGGGAAGATACGCAGTATTTT. Encoded protein: CASRTGDWEDTQYF.

The genes are TRBV28 and TRBJ1-2; 12 bases map to TRBD1. V lost 3 bases and J lost 2; bases outside the gene matches: 1. CDR3 size: 15 residues. Germline V CDR1 and CDR2: MDHEN, SYDVKM. CDR3 coding DNA: TGTGCCAGCAGTTTGGGACAGGGGGCGAACTATGGCTACACCTTC. Protein sequence: CASSLGQGANYGYTF.

The count of this clonotype is one. CDR3 amino acids: CSAAGTGTNQPQHF. The CDR3 nucleotides are TGCAGTGCTGCCGGGACAGGGACAAATCAGCCCCAGCATTTT. The chain carries TRBV20-1 and TRBJ1-5, with 9 bases lining up with TRBD1. The germline CDR1 and CDR2 sequences are DFQATT and SNEGSKA (reference sequence). The CDR3 runs to 14 residues. Trimming at V came to 5 bases and at J to 4 bases, leaving 6 bases not matched to a gene.

This clonotype was seen only a few times. The chain employs TRBV24-1 and TRBJ2-5; tentatively, D is TRBD2 (5 bases). Trimming took off 3 bases at V and 1 base at J, with 8 bases between the two ends. The germline V gene has CDR1 KGHDR and CDR2 SFDVKD. The CDR3 is made up of 14 amino acids. CDR3 nucleotides: TGTGCCACCAGTGATGGGCGGGTCCAAGAGACCCAGTACTTC. Translation: CATSDGRVQETQYF.

This clonotype was recorded only once. This chain connects TRBV6-1 to TRBJ1-1; D perhaps matches TRBD1 (6 bases). Trimming removed 6 bases at V and 1 base at J, with 12 bases between. The germline gives CDR1 MNHNS, CDR2 SASEGT. This CDR3 has 14 amino acids. CDR3 DNA: TGTGCCAGCAGGGCGACAGGCCGGAACACTGAAGCTTTCTTT. As protein: CASRATGRNTEAFF.

This chain joins TRBV18 and TRBJ1-2, with 9 bases identical to TRBD1. The junction had 2 bases not matched to a gene; V was cut back by 3 bases and J by 3 bases. Germline V gene data show CDR1 as KGHSH and CDR2 as LQKENI. The CDR3 extends over 14 amino acids. In DNA form, the CDR3 reads TGTGCCAGCTCACCGGACAGGGGCTACTATGGCTACACCTTC. Protein product: CASSPDRGYYGYTF.

The CDR3 loop reads CASSLLGRGYTF. The DNA of the CDR3 is TGTGCCAGCAGCTTATTAGGAAGGGGCTACACCTTC. The rearrangement joins TRBV13 to TRBJ1-2; D uncertain. V lost 2 bases and J lost 8, with 9 bases in between. Germline values: CDR1 PRHDT, CDR2 FYEKMQ (reference sequence). The CDR3 is made up of 12 amino acids.

The chain uses TRBV20-1 and TRBJ2-5; 14 bases line up with TRBD2. With the DNA end fitting TRBJ2-7 better, the J assignment may be wrong. The length of the CDR3 is 15 residues. Germline lookup yields CDR1 DFQATT and CDR2 SNEGSKA (reference sequence). CDR3 amino acids: CSAARLAGGTGEQYF. CDR3 DNA sequence: TGCAGTGCTGCACGACTAGCGGGGGGGACGGGCGAGCAGTACTTC.

The chain is built from TRBV9 and TRBJ2-7; D may correspond to TRBD1 or TRBD2 (7 bases each). This CDR3 is built from 12 residues. Trimming stripped 3 bases from V and 10 bases from J, with 14 bases between. Germline loops: CDR1 SGDLS, CDR2 YYNGEE. In DNA form, the CDR3 reads TGTGCCAGCAGCGAGAGGGAGGGGGCCCAGTACTTC. Protein product: CASSEREGAQYF.